The text below deals with one TCR beta chain. Libraries were prepared by immunoSEQ multiplex PCR; TCRdb keeps only in-frame clonotypes and omits some of them. The table has some 200,000 clones, around 85% seen once. V lost 0 bases, J lost 0 bases, and 8 bases lay in between. The CDR3 spans 15 residues. Germline V gives CDR1 LGHNA, CDR2 YNFKEQ. This record belongs to a study of blood T cell repertoires in COVID-19. The chain recombines TRBV4-2 with TRBJ1-1; D remains ambiguous. The source of this sequence is a woman older than 75 with acute or convalescent COVID-19. Material: peripheral blood. CDR3: CASSQEGGLNTEAFF. The CDR3, as DNA: TGTGCCAGCAGCCAAGAGGGCGGGTTGAACACTGAAGCTTTCTTT.